These 25 T cell receptor beta chains were sequenced from one sample in a study of blood T cell repertoires in COVID-19. The data were produced by immunoSEQ multiplex PCR, yet TCRdb's version contains in-frame clones alone and is incomplete. The data hold some 400,000 clones, with around 87% observed a single time. The specimen sequenced was peripheral blood. The receptors derive from a woman aged 55-69 years with COVID-19, enrolled during active disease.

V gene TRBV5-4 combines with J gene TRBJ2-7; 10 bases map to TRBD1. CDR1 and CDR2 from the germline V gene are SGHNT and YYREEE (reference sequence). The J segment lost 1 base and the V segment lost 4 bases, leaving 5 bases of the junction unmatched. CDR3 length: 15 amino acids. The CDR3 coding sequence is TGTGCCAGCAGCCAACCGGGACAGGGGTCCTACGAGCAGTACTTC. This codes for CASSQPGQGSYEQYF.

The chain has TRBV4-1 and TRBJ1-5; D remains unclear. Deletions cut 4 bases from V and 0 bases from J, with 7 bases between. Germline values: CDR1 MGHRA, CDR2 YSYEKL. The CDR3 is 14 residues long. Here the CDR3 DNA reads TGCGCCAGCAGCCGAGACTATAGCAATCAGCCCCAGCATTTT. Protein: CASSRDYSNQPQHF.

The J gene is TRBJ2-7, the V gene TRBV28; D ambiguous. The CDR3 length is 12 residues. Germline CDR1 reads MDHEN; CDR2 reads SYDVKM. The ends were cut back, 5 bases at V and 4 bases at J, with 9 bases in the middle. CDR3: CASSTNGYEQYF. The DNA for the CDR3 is TGTGCCAGCAGTACCAACGGTTACGAGCAGTACTTC.

There are a few counts of this clone. This chain uses TRBV6-4 with TRBJ1-2; TRBD1 might be the D (5 bases). Germline CDR1 and CDR2: MRHNA and SNTAGT. The CDR3 length is 15 residues. V was cut by 6 bases and J by 1 base, with 15 bases left in between. The CDR3 bases are TGTGCCAGCAGGGCTGGAGGGGCTGTTAACTATGGCTACACCTTC. Its protein product is CASRAGGAVNYGYTF.

This chain uses TRBV18 with TRBJ2-1; no definite D call. Germline loops: CDR1 KGHSH, CDR2 LQKENI. The CDR3 totals 13 residues. The V and J ends lost 0 bases and 7 bases respectively, with 7 bases between them. In DNA, the CDR3 is TGTGCCAGCTCACCACCGTCGCGGAATGAGCAGTTCTTC. This codes for CASSPPSRNEQFF.

The genes are TRBV29-1 and TRBJ1-1, with 10 positions matching TRBD1. The CDR3 totals 12 residues. V shed 4 bases, J shed 4 bases, and the junction held 0 bases outside the gene matches. CDR1 and CDR2 from the germline V gene are SQVTM and ANQGSEA. The CDR3 region is CSVGTGGTEAFF. CDR3 nucleotide sequence: TGCAGCGTTGGGACAGGGGGCACTGAAGCTTTCTTT.

This chain uses TRBV9 with TRBJ1-4; 7 nucleotides match TRBD1. The CDR3 length is 16 residues. Germline trimming cut 4 bases from V and 0 bases from J; bases unmatched to any gene: 6. CDR1 is SGDLS, CDR2 YYNGEE, per germline. CDR3 sequence: CASSPRTGATNEKLFF. CDR3 coding DNA: TGTGCCAGCAGCCCACGAACAGGGGCAACTAATGAAAAACTGTTTTTT. Supplemented by reference TRBV9 and TRBJ1-4, the full variable domain reads DSGVTQTPKHLITATGQRVTLRCSPRSGDLSVYWYQQSLDQGLQFLIQYYNGEERAKGNILERFSAQQFPDLHSELNLSSLELGDSALYFCASSPRTGATNEKLFFGSGTQLSVL.

The V and J genes are TRBV5-1 and TRBJ1-1; 9 bases map to TRBD1. V shed 0 bases, J shed 3 bases, and the junction held 12 bases outside the gene matches. Germline V gene data show CDR1 as SGHRS and CDR2 as YFSETQ. CDR3 length equals 18 residues. The CDR3 sequence: CASSLDLQGAIGYTEAFF. The CDR3, as DNA: TGCGCCAGCAGCTTGGACTTACAGGGGGCTATAGGCTACACTGAAGCTTTCTTT.

The gene calls are TRBV6-5 and TRBJ1-2; no clear D gene. Trimming removed 7 bases from V and 6 bases from J, with 18 bases in between. The CDR3 runs 14 residues. Germline lookup yields CDR1 MNHEY and CDR2 SVGAGI. The CDR3 spells CASKERTHRHGYTF. CDR3 DNA: TGTGCCAGCAAAGAACGGACTCACCGGCATGGCTACACCTTC.

The chain couples TRBV9 to TRBJ2-5; the match to TRBD1 covers 8 bases. Unmatched junction bases numbered 8, after V lost 2 bases and J lost 5 bases. The CDR3 has 15 amino acids. In germline, CDR1 is SGDLS, CDR2 YYNGEE. The CDR3 loop is CASSVGRGLTETQYF. CDR3 nucleotides: TGTGCCAGCAGCGTTGGCAGGGGGCTTACGGAGACCCAGTACTTC.

The chain recombines TRBV2 with TRBJ1-2; possibly TRBD1 for D (6 bases). Germline values: CDR1 SNHLY, CDR2 FYNNEI. V was trimmed by 7 bases and J by 7 bases, leaving 28 bases between them. This CDR3 contains 17 residues. The CDR3 DNA sequence: TGTGCCAGCACGTCCGGGACACGGGGACGAAATTTGGCTGGCTACACCTTC. This gives the protein CASTSGTRGRNLAGYTF.

The chain combines TRBV24-1 with TRBJ2-1; 11 bases match TRBD2. CDR1 is KGHDR, CDR2 SFDVKD, per germline. Trimming cost V 0 bases and J 8 bases; bases outside gene matches: 11. The CDR3 consists of 18 residues. This chain's CDR3 is CATSDLSGASGGIHEQFF. In nucleotides, the CDR3 is TGTGCCACCAGTGATTTGTCTGGCGCTAGCGGGGGGATACATGAGCAGTTCTTC.

The chain has TRBV3-1 (or the pseudogene TRBV3-2) and TRBJ1-5; 7 bases agree with TRBD1. Germline-derived CDR1 and CDR2 are LGHDT and YNNKEL (reference sequence). The CDR3 length is 14 residues. V lost 2 bases and J lost 7; bases outside the gene matches: 5. Written as DNA, the CDR3 is TGTGCCAGCAGCCAAATCCAACAGGGGCAGCCCCAGCATTTT. Encoded protein: CASSQIQQGQPQHF.

This chain joins TRBV28 and TRBJ1-2, with TRBD1 matching 9 bases. This CDR3 is built from 14 residues. J gave up 3 bases and V 4 bases, and 3 bases lay outside the gene matches. Germline values: CDR1 MDHEN, CDR2 SYDVKM. The CDR3 DNA sequence: TGTGCCAGCAGTTGGACAGGGGCACACTATGGCTACACCTTC. Its protein is CASSWTGAHYGYTF.

CDR3 DNA sequence: TGTGCCAGCAGTTACTCGGGAGTTAATAATTCACCCCTCCACTTT. As protein: CASSYSGVNNSPLHF. This chain uses TRBV6-5 with TRBJ1-6; D remains ambiguous. Germline V gives CDR1 MNHEY, CDR2 SVGAGI. The CDR3 spans 15 residues. V lost 0 bases and J 5 bases, leaving 8 bases between the germline ends.

The J gene is TRBJ2-1, the V gene TRBV19; 9 nucleotides align to TRBD2. This CDR3 is built from 16 residues. V was clipped by 4 bases and J by 0 bases; unmatched bases: 4. Germline values: CDR1 LNHDA, CDR2 SQIVND (reference sequence). DNA of the CDR3: TGTGCCAGTAGTACAATAGCGGGGGCCTCCTACAATGAGCAGTTCTTC. Encoded protein: CASSTIAGASYNEQFF.

CDR3 nucleotide sequence: TGTGCCAGCAGCTCCCCGGACAGGGGAGACACTGAAGCTTTCTTT. Translated, it gives CASSSPDRGDTEAFF. This chain uses TRBV7-3 with TRBJ1-1, with 9 bases fitting TRBD1. Germline CDR1 reads SGHTA; CDR2 reads FQGTGA. The CDR3 has 15 amino acids. V trimming: 4 bases; J trimming: 3 bases; junction bases outside the gene matches: 6.

The chain recombines TRBV2 with TRBJ2-7, with a possible D match to TRBD1 (5 bases). There are 12 residues in the CDR3. Per germline, CDR1 SNHLY and CDR2 FYNNEI. The germline V and J ends were trimmed by 10 bases and 0 bases, with 10 bases remaining between them. This CDR3 is CATGIPSYEQYF. Here the CDR3 DNA reads TGTGCCACAGGGATCCCCTCCTACGAGCAGTACTTC.

The chain has TRBV4-2 and TRBJ2-2, with 10 bases that match TRBD2. This CDR3 contains 17 residues. Germline lookup yields CDR1 LGHNA and CDR2 YNFKEQ. V lost 6 bases and J lost 6; bases outside the gene matches: 13. The CDR3 loop reads CASSPRLLAGESGELFF. CDR3 coding DNA: TGTGCCAGCAGTCCAAGGCTCCTAGCGGGGGAATCCGGGGAGCTGTTTTTT.

The chain links TRBV7-3 to TRBJ2-2; D is perhaps TRBD2 (6 bases). Germline V gene data show CDR1 as SGHTA and CDR2 as FQGTGA. This CDR3 is built from 16 residues. V was shortened by 5 bases and J by 0 bases, with 13 bases between the two germline ends. The CDR3 nucleotides read TGTGCCAGCAGCAAACAGGTAGCGGCGAACACCGGGGAGCTGTTTTTT. It yields the protein CASSKQVAANTGELFF.

This clone was detected once. The chain employs TRBV3-1 (or the pseudogene TRBV3-2) and TRBJ1-1; 7 bases map to TRBD1. This CDR3 is built from 16 residues. The J segment lost 0 bases and the V segment lost 1 base, leaving 5 bases of the junction unmatched. Per germline, CDR1 LGHDT and CDR2 YNNKEL (reference sequence). The CDR3 DNA is TGTGCCAGCAGCCAAGTCAGGGGGATTTTGAACACTGAAGCTTTCTTT. Protein: CASSQVRGILNTEAFF.

J is TRBJ2-3 and V is TRBV10-1; TRBD2 matches at 8 bases. The trim removed 7 bases at V and 2 bases at J, leaving 8 bases unmatched. CDR1 is WNHNN, CDR2 SYGVQD, per germline (reference sequence). The CDR3 loop spans 15 amino acids. The CDR3 loop is CASIQGGLDTDTQYF. In DNA form, the CDR3 reads TGCGCCAGCATCCAAGGGGGACTAGACACAGATACGCAGTATTTT.

This clone was seen a handful of times. The chain uses TRBV9 and TRBJ1-5; D might be TRBD1 (5 bases). There are 15 residues in the CDR3. The V end lost 4 bases, the J end lost 5 bases, and 16 bases lay between the germline ends. Germline values: CDR1 SGDLS, CDR2 YYNGEE. The CDR3 spells CASSSSGTWDQPQHF. Written as DNA, the CDR3 is TGTGCCAGCAGCTCCTCCGGGACTTGGGATCAGCCCCAGCATTTT.

The chain links TRBV27 to TRBJ1-6, with 7 bases fitting TRBD1. Germline CDR1 reads MNHEY; CDR2 reads SMNVEV (reference sequence). V shed 7 bases, J shed 7 bases, and the junction held 4 bases outside the gene matches. The CDR3 consists of 13 residues. CDR3 DNA sequence: TGTGCCAGCAAAGGGGGCAGAAATTCACCCCTCCACTTT. The encoded protein is CASKGGRNSPLHF.

This rearrangement joins TRBV29-1 to TRBJ1-1; D unclear. Germline V gives CDR1 SQVTM, CDR2 ANQGSEA. Deletions cut 7 bases from V and 8 bases from J, with 14 bases between. The CDR3 is made up of 11 amino acids. This CDR3 reads CSGMKLQEAFF. The CDR3 DNA reads TGCAGCGGCATGAAGTTACAAGAAGCTTTCTTT. The full variable domain, in which reference TRBV29-1 and TRBJ1-1 provide the parts outside the CDR3, is SAVISQKPSRDICQRGTSLTIQCQVDSQVTMMFWYRQQPGQSLTLIATANQGSEATYESGFVIDKFPISRPNLTFSTLTVSNMSPEDSSIYLCSGMKLQEAFFGQGTRLTVV.